Listed here are 24 T cell receptor beta chains from one sample, sequenced in a study of blood T cells in healthy people across ages. Sample-barcoded 5' priming and a J-beta primer mix drove a second PCR of 7 to 11 cycles. Using its own MiXCR run on the 5' RACE reads, TCRdb lists one record per CDR3 protein. The table lists some 640,000 distinct CDR3 sequences, approximately 49% of them singletons. Sequencing input: blood. The source is a woman aged 55-69 years in good health.

This chain links TRBV18 with TRBJ2-4; D gene ambiguous. The germline gives CDR1 KGHSH, CDR2 LQKENI. Trimming stripped 0 bases from V and 0 bases from J, with 9 bases between. The CDR3 spans 16 residues. This chain's CDR3 is CASSPPGNLAKNIQYF. The CDR3 nucleotides read TGTGCCAGCTCACCACCAGGCAATTTAGCCAAAAACATTCAGTACTTC.

The chain has TRBV20-1 and TRBJ2-1, with a possible D match to TRBD2 (6 bases). Trimming took off 3 bases at V and 7 bases at J, with 13 bases between the two ends. This CDR3 has 13 residues. CDR1 is DFQATT and CDR2 is SNEGSKA in the germline V gene (reference sequence). CDR3 sequence (DNA): TGCAGTGCTAGCTCCCCTCGGGGGAATGAGCAGTTCTTC. This sequence encodes CSASSPRGNEQFF.

The chain has TRBV9 and TRBJ2-5; maybe TRBD2 (5 bases). Trimming cost V 0 bases and J 3 bases, with 9 bases left between them. CDR3 size: 14 residues. Germline V CDR1 and CDR2: SGDLS, YYNGEE. CDR3 protein: CASSVGFSEETQYF. CDR3 bases: TGTGCCAGCAGCGTAGGTTTTAGCGAAGAGACCCAGTACTTC.

The V call is TRBV12-3 or TRBV12-4, the J call TRBJ1-2; TRBD1 matches 8 bases. J was trimmed by 4 bases and V by 5 bases; bases with no gene match: 12. CDR3 size: 16 residues. The chain's CDR3 is CASSHAGTGLPYGYTF. The CDR3, as DNA: TGTGCCAGCAGTCACGCCGGGACAGGTCTCCCCTATGGCTACACCTTC.

This clonotype was seen a few times. This chain joins TRBV20-1 and TRBJ2-1, with TRBD1 matching over 7 bases. The V gene end was trimmed by 1 base and the J gene end by 9 bases; junction bases not matched to a gene: 9. The germline V gene has CDR1 DFQATT and CDR2 SNEGSKA (reference sequence). The CDR3 consists of 14 residues. CDR3: CSARGTPEGAEQFF. CDR3 nucleotides: TGCAGTGCTAGAGGGACGCCCGAGGGGGCTGAGCAGTTCTTC.

The CDR3 sequence: CASSISGGGLTEAFF. As DNA, the CDR3 is TGTGCCAGCAGTATTAGTGGGGGGGGGCTAACTGAAGCTTTCTTT. The V and J genes are TRBV7-2 and TRBJ1-1, with D possibly matching TRBD1 (6 bases). Trimming stripped 6 bases from V and 5 bases from J, with 19 bases between. The CDR3 covers 15 residues. CDR1 SGHTA and CDR2 FQGNSA come from the germline V gene. Full variable domain (missing parts from reference TRBV7-2 and TRBJ1-1): GAGVSQSPSNKVTEKGKDVELRCDPISGHTALYWYRQSLGQGLEFLIYFQGNSAPDKSGLPSDRFSAERTGGSVSTLTIQRTQQEDSAVYLCASSISGGGLTEAFFGQGTRLTVV.

The genes are TRBV5-1 and TRBJ1-2, with TRBD1 identical over 7 bases. Germline V gene sequence: CDR1 SGHRS, CDR2 YFSETQ. J gave up 4 bases and V 2 bases, and 8 bases lay outside the gene matches. The CDR3 contains 15 residues. CDR3 amino acids: CASSLEGAAVYGYTF. CDR3 coding DNA: TGCGCCAGCAGCTTAGAGGGGGCTGCAGTCTATGGCTACACCTTC.

There are a few counts of this clonotype. This sequence joins TRBV12-3 or TRBV12-4 and TRBJ1-5; D is unclear. The CDR3 covers 14 residues. Trimming stripped 1 base from V and 5 bases from J, with 9 bases between. The CDR3 DNA reads TGTGCCAGCAGTTTAGGGCGGTGGGATCAGCCCCAGCATTTT. Translating it yields CASSLGRWDQPQHF.

This clonotype was seen a few times. One junction end does not reproduce the germline sequence, and a read error may be involved. This chain uses TRBV12-3 or TRBV12-4 with TRBJ2-5; 9 bases line up with TRBD1. CDR3 length equals 14 residues. CDR3 nucleotide sequence: TGCGCCAGCAGCCCGACAGGGGGGGAAGAGACCCAGTACTTC. Translation gives CASSPTGGEETQYF.

The chain has TRBV20-1 and TRBJ2-1; TRBD1 might be the D (5 bases). Trimming cost V 3 bases and J 9 bases, with 12 bases left between them. This CDR3 spans 12 amino acids. Germline CDR1 reads DFQATT; CDR2 reads SNEGSKA (reference sequence). CDR3 DNA sequence: TGCAGTGCTAGGGCAGGGCGAGTTGAGCAGTTCTTC. It encodes CSARAGRVEQFF.

The V gene is TRBV12-3 or TRBV12-4, the J gene TRBJ1-2; D is possibly TRBD1 (6 bases). The CDR3 contains 14 residues. V was trimmed by 5 bases and J by 0 bases, leaving 10 bases between them. CDR3 amino acids: CASSPNRANYGYTF. CDR3 sequence (DNA): TGTGCCAGCAGTCCTAACAGGGCTAACTATGGCTACACCTTC.

On this clonotype: Just one base apart from a much larger clone, this may be a read error. The chain joins TRBV7-2 to TRBJ2-5; perhaps TRBD2 as D (5 bases). V dropped 5 bases and J dropped 1 base, with 14 bases sitting between them. The germline V gene has CDR1 SGHTA and CDR2 FQGNSA. The CDR3 totals 15 residues. DNA of the CDR3: TGTGCCAGCAGCCTCTCCGGGGTCTCCCAAGAGACCCAGTACTTC. It specifies CASSLSGVSQETQYF.

The chain joins TRBV28 to TRBJ2-7; unclear D gene. There are 15 residues in the CDR3. V was cut by 1 base and J by 4 bases, with 14 bases left in between. Germline CDR1 is MDHEN and CDR2 is SYDVKM. CDR3 coding DNA: TGTGCCAGCAGTTTATCCCCCCAACCCAGGTACGAGCAGTACTTC. Its translation is CASSLSPQPRYEQYF.

This clonotype was observed a handful of times. The chain recombines TRBV20-1 with TRBJ2-1; 11 bases agree with TRBD2. The germline V gene has CDR1 DFQATT and CDR2 SNEGSKA (reference sequence). The CDR3 has 14 amino acids. Trimming removed 5 bases from V and 6 bases from J; junction bases left unmatched: 6. In DNA form, the CDR3 reads TGCAGTGCTGAACTAGCGGGAGACCTCAATGAGCAGTTCTTC. This gives the protein CSAELAGDLNEQFF.

In its sample, this clonotype was seen a few times. V is TRBV2 and J is TRBJ2-5; 9 nucleotides agree with TRBD1. The J call is doubtful: the DNA matches TRBJ2-7 better. The germline V gene has CDR1 SNHLY and CDR2 FYNNEI. The CDR3 runs to 14 residues. The CDR3 here is CASSYDRGDYEQYF. The CDR3 DNA is TGTGCCAGCAGTTACGACAGGGGGGACTACGAGCAGTACTTC.

The chain has TRBV28 and TRBJ2-5; D is unresolved. Matching the DNA end better, TRBJ2-7 makes the J call doubtful. CDR1 and CDR2 from the germline V gene are MDHEN and SYDVKM. The length of the CDR3 is 12 residues. This chain's CDR3 is CASSLKQTEQYF. The CDR3 nucleotides are TGTGCCAGCAGTTTAAAGCAGACCGAGCAGTACTTC.

This clonotype was counted many times. This chain joins TRBV27 and TRBJ2-7, with a possible D match to TRBD1 (5 bases). The CDR3 has 12 amino acids. Germline V gene data show CDR1 as MNHEY and CDR2 as SMNVEV (reference sequence). V was clipped by 2 bases and J by 6 bases, with 8 bases between them. CDR3 in amino acids: CASSLRTGEQYF. CDR3 DNA sequence: TGTGCCAGCAGTTTAAGAACAGGCGAGCAGTACTTC.

The V call is TRBV20-1, the J call TRBJ1-4; 9 positions agree with TRBD1. CDR3 length equals 15 residues. Germline CDR1 DFQATT, CDR2 SNEGSKA (reference sequence). Trimming at V came to 2 bases and at J to 8 bases, leaving 9 bases not matched to a gene. CDR3 protein: CSARRTGEGREKLFF. The CDR3 coding sequence is TGCAGTGCTAGAAGGACAGGGGAAGGGCGAGAAAAACTGTTTTTT.

The CDR3 DNA sequence: TGTGCCACCAGGCCCTGGGCGGGGACTGAAGCTTTCTTT. Encoded protein: CATRPWAGTEAFF. This sequence joins TRBV24-1 and TRBJ1-1; D gene ambiguous. The germline gives CDR1 KGHDR, CDR2 SFDVKD. The CDR3 covers 13 residues. Trimming pared 7 bases from V and 5 bases from J, leaving 13 bases between.

This chain uses TRBV28 with TRBJ2-7, with D uncertain. Germline CDR1 MDHEN, CDR2 SYDVKM. Trimming left V 5 bases short and J 6 bases short, with 14 bases between. This CDR3 comprises 13 residues. The DNA for the CDR3 is TGTGCCAGCAGTAACTTAGGATATGGCGAGCAGTACTTC. Its protein is CASSNLGYGEQYF.

The rearrangement uses TRBV27 and TRBJ2-1; D is undetermined. Trimming left V 2 bases short and J 7 bases short, with 9 bases between. The CDR3 consists of 13 residues. From germline, CDR1 is MNHEY and CDR2 SMNVEV (reference sequence). The CDR3: CASSLNQLNEQFF. Written as DNA, the CDR3 is TGTGCCAGCAGTTTAAACCAGTTAAATGAGCAGTTCTTC.

This chain links TRBV9 with TRBJ2-1, with 10 bases that match TRBD1. Per germline, CDR1 SGDLS and CDR2 YYNGEE. The V and J ends lost 0 bases and 9 bases, in that order; junction bases with no gene match: 9. The CDR3 totals 16 residues. CDR3 nucleotide sequence: TGTGCCAGCAGCGTAGGTATCGGGACAGGGGCAATTGAGCAGTTCTTC. Its protein product is CASSVGIGTGAIEQFF.

Notes on this clonotype: Compared with germline, one end of the junction differs, possibly owing to a read error. The chain has TRBV13 and TRBJ2-7, with a weak D call TRBD2 (6 bases). This CDR3 has 14 residues. Germline V gene sequence: CDR1 PRHDT, CDR2 FYEKMQ (reference sequence). The CDR3 loop is CTSKMTGGLDEQYF. The CDR3 coding sequence is TGTACCAGCAAAATGACCGGGGGTTTAGACGAGCAGTACTTC.

This chain uses TRBV28 with TRBJ2-7, with D uncertain. V was trimmed by 5 bases and J by 7 bases, leaving 18 bases between them. The CDR3 runs 14 residues. The germline CDR1 and CDR2 sequences are MDHEN and SYDVKM. CDR3 sequence (DNA): TGTGCCAGCAGTGTATTTTCCCGGCCTGGAGAGCAGTACTTC. Its translation: CASSVFSRPGEQYF.